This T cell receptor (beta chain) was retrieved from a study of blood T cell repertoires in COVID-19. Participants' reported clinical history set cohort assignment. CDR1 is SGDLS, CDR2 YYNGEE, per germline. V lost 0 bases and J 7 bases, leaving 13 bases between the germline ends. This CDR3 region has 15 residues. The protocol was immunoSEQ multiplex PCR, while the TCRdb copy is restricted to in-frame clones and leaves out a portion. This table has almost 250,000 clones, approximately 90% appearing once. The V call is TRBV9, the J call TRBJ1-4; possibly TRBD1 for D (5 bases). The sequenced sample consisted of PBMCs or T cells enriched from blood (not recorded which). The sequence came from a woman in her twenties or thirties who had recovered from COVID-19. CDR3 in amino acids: CASSVGGGFGEKLFF. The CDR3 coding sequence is TGTGCCAGCAGCGTAGGCGGGGGGTTCGGTGAAAAACTGTTTTTT.